This is a list of T cell receptor beta chains from one sample in a study of cytomegalovirus exposure and HLA in healthy donors. Profiled with immunoSEQ multiplex PCR; TCRdb holds only in-frame clones, not every one. Of 90,000 or so clones listed, around 77% are singletons. Sequenced sample: PBMCs. The receptors come from a boy between 10 and 17 years old in good health and CMV-seronegative. CDR3s include the opening cysteine and the closing phenylalanine or tryptophan. D genes are given only for firm matches. Clone size is not always given. Where it is, it says once, few, many or a class for expanded clones.

clone size	D gene	V gene	J gene	CDR3 protein	CDR3 DNA
-	-	TRBV4-3	TRBJ1-2	CASSQDRSGVMGYTF	TGCGCCAGCAGCCAAGATAGGTCAGGGGTAATGGGCTACACCTTC
few	-	TRBV10-3	TRBJ2-5	CAISDQGFKETQYF	TGTGCCATCAGTGATCAGGGGTTTAAAGAGACCCAGTACTTC
-	-	TRBV20-1	TRBJ2-5	CSAWTGETQYF	TGCAGTGCTTGGACTGGAGAGACCCAGTACTTC
-	-	TRBV14	TRBJ1-2	CASSPDRYGYTF	TGTGCCAGCAGCCCGGACAGATATGGCTACACCTTC
few	-	TRBV16	TRBJ2-7	CASSTLIYYEQYF	TGTGCCAGCAGTACGTTGATCTACTACGAGCAGTACTTC
-	-	TRBV6-5	TRBJ2-4	CASSSGHYIQYF	TGTGCCAGCAGTTCGGGACACTACATTCAGTACTTC
-	-	TRBV7-6	TRBJ2-7	CASSSTTDEQYF	TGTGCCAGCAGCTCCACTACGGACGAGCAGTACTTC
once	-	TRBV2	TRBJ1-5	CASRRQGHQPQHF	TGTGCCAGCAGGAGGCAGGGGCATCAGCCCCAGCATTTT
few	TRBD1	TRBV6-4	TRBJ1-1	CASSREGGGSTEAFF	TGTGCCAGCAGTCGGGAAGGAGGGGGCAGCACTGAAGCTTTCTTT
-	-	TRBV7-9	TRBJ1-2	CASSYATLRDVEGYTF	TGTGCCAGCAGCTACGCCACCCTCAGGGATGTAGAAGGCTACACCTTC
once	-	TRBV4-1	TRBJ2-1	CASSNHPGQGLRNEQFF	TGCGCCAGCAGCAATCACCCGGGGCAGGGGTTGCGCAATGAGCAGTTCTTC
-	-	TRBV13	TRBJ2-2	CASSQQTRVTGELFF	TGTGCCAGCAGCCAACAGACTAGGGTCACCGGGGAGCTGTTTTTT
-	-	TRBV4-3	TRBJ2-1	CASSQDVWFF	TGCGCCAGCAGCCAAGATGTCTGGTTCTTC
-	-	TRBV2	TRBJ2-7	CASSVFYSYEQYF	TGTGCCAGCAGTGTATTTTACTCCTACGAGCAGTACTTC
-	-	TRBV27	TRBJ1-2	CASKGEGRGGGYTF	TGTGCCAGCAAAGGCGAGGGAAGGGGAGGAGGCTACACCTTC
few	TRBD2	TRBV7-3	TRBJ2-3	CASNLAGSTDTQYF	TGTGCCAGCAACTTAGCGGGGTCCACAGATACGCAGTATTTT
-	-	TRBV19	TRBJ1-2	CATTEGYGYTF	TGTGCCACTACCGAGGGCTATGGCTACACCTTC
-	-	TRBV6-5	TRBJ2-2	CASKVRGAGTGELFF	TGTGCCAGCAAGGTCAGGGGGGCAGGGACCGGGGAGCTGTTTTTT
once	TRBD1	TRBV15	TRBJ1-2	CATSRDLDRAEGYTF	TGTGCCACCAGCAGAGACCTTGACAGGGCGGAGGGCTACACCTTC
few	-	TRBV10-1	TRBJ2-1	CASLGGAWDNEQFF	TGCGCCAGCCTGGGGGGGGCGTGGGACAATGAGCAGTTCTTC
few	TRBD1	TRBV6-4	TRBJ2-1	CASSDGTGGNEQFF	TGTGCCAGCAGTGACGGGACAGGGGGCAATGAGCAGTTCTTC
-	TRBD1	TRBV7-2	TRBJ1-1	CASSSWTGYGTEAFF	TGTGCCAGCAGCTCCTGGACAGGGTATGGCACTGAAGCTTTCTTT
-	TRBD1	TRBV15	TRBJ2-7	CATSRAGQDGYEQYF	TGTGCCACCAGCAGGGCGGGACAGGATGGTTACGAGCAGTACTTC
-	-	TRBV4-1	TRBJ1-4	CASSHLLQGSSLGKLFF	TGCGCCAGCAGCCATCTATTACAGGGATCCTCCCTAGGAAAACTGTTTTTT
-	-	TRBV27	TRBJ2-1	CASSLSGASYNEQFF	TGTGCCAGCAGTTTATCGGGAGCCTCCTACAATGAGCAGTTCTTC
-	TRBD1	TRBV7-9	TRBJ2-1	CASSSKGGTRNEQFF	TGTGCCAGCAGCTCAAAAGGGGGCACCCGCAATGAGCAGTTCTTC
-	-	TRBV4-3	TRBJ1-3	CASSPSRWEDLSGNTIYF	TGCGCCAGCAGCCCTAGCAGGTGGGAGGATCTCTCTGGAAACACCATATATTTT
-	TRBD1	TRBV29-1	TRBJ2-7	CSVGRDRVSYEQYF	TGCAGCGTTGGGAGGGACAGGGTCTCCTACGAGCAGTACTTC
-	TRBD1	TRBV14	TRBJ2-7	CASSRGQGITSRLYEQYF	TGTGCCAGCAGCCGGGGACAGGGCATAACAAGCCGTTTATACGAGCAGTACTTC
-	TRBD2	TRBV5-4	TRBJ2-5	CASSPRLALQETQYF	TGTGCCAGCAGCCCCAGACTAGCTCTCCAAGAGACCCAGTACTTC
once	-	TRBV6-4	TRBJ1-5	CASSAGEGQPQHF	TGTGCCAGCAGTGCAGGGGAAGGTCAGCCCCAGCATTTT
-	TRBD1	TRBV5-4	TRBJ1-2	CASSPVGTAVNYGYTF	TGTGCCAGCAGCCCCGTCGGGACAGCGGTTAACTATGGCTACACCTTC
-	TRBD2	TRBV28	TRBJ2-7	CASSTGGDFRNEQYF	TGTGCCAGCAGTACTGGGGGGGATTTTAGGAACGAGCAGTACTTC
-	-	TRBV19	TRBJ1-5	CASSAPGYSNQPQHF	TGTGCCAGTAGTGCCCCGGGGTATAGCAATCAGCCCCAGCATTTT
-	-	TRBV4-3	TRBJ2-1	CASSQDQAELYNEQFF	TGCGCCAGCAGCCAAGATCAAGCGGAGCTTTACAATGAGCAGTTCTTC
-	-	TRBV15	TRBJ2-5	CATSRDRGETQYF	TGTGCCACCAGCAGAGATAGGGGGGAGACCCAGTACTTC
-	TRBD2	TRBV7-3	TRBJ2-1	CASSTGTSGTNEQFF	TGTGCCAGCAGCACCGGGACTAGCGGTACCAATGAGCAGTTCTTC
-	-	TRBV7-3	TRBJ1-1	CASSWTVNTEAFF	TGTGCCAGCAGCTGGACAGTGAACACTGAAGCTTTCTTT
-	-	TRBV11-2	TRBJ2-1	CASSLVSGFNNEQFF	TGTGCCAGCAGCTTAGTCAGCGGGTTTAACAATGAGCAGTTCTTC
-	TRBD1	TRBV11-3	TRBJ2-1	CASSLESGGKNEQFF	TGTGCCAGCAGCTTAGAGTCAGGGGGCAAAAATGAGCAGTTCTTC
-	TRBD1	TRBV27	TRBJ1-2	CASSKTGSGGYTF	TGTGCCAGCAGTAAGACAGGGTCTGGAGGCTACACCTTC
-	-	TRBV28	TRBJ2-7	CATGTSPYPSAWF	TGTGCCACCGGGACTTCCCCTTATCCTTCCGCCTGGTTC
-	-	TRBV15	TRBJ1-5	CATSRDGQSHQPQHF	TGTGCCACCAGCAGAGACGGACAGAGTCATCAGCCCCAGCATTTT
-	TRBD1	TRBV7-2	TRBJ1-1	CASSWKTGGTEAFF	TGTGCCAGCAGCTGGAAAACAGGGGGCACTGAAGCTTTCTTT
-	-	TRBV10-1	TRBJ2-1	CASSEAGASSYNEQFF	TGCGCCAGCAGTGAGGCAGGGGCAAGCTCCTACAATGAGCAGTTCTTC
-	-	TRBV9	TRBJ2-5	CASSVTGKETQYF	TGTGCCAGCAGCGTGACGGGGAAGGAGACCCAGTACTTC
-	-	TRBV4-3	TRBJ2-7	CASSQEGSYEQYF	TGCGCCAGCAGCCAAGAGGGCAGCTACGAGCAGTACTTC
-	-	TRBV20-1	TRBJ1-2	CSAVDYGYTF	TGCAGTGCCGTAGACTATGGCTACACCTTC